The clone carrying this T cell receptor (beta chain) is a singleton in its sample. Method: immunoSEQ multiplex PCR; TCRdb's copy keeps in-frame clones and lacks some. The sample consists of tens of thousands of clones, around nine tenths of them appearing once. The record originates from a study of OX40 agonist ivuxolimab in advanced cancers. CDR1 and CDR2 from the germline V gene are SGHAT and FQNNGV. The CDR3 loop spans 16 amino acids. V gave up 6 bases and J gave up 4 bases, with 18 bases separating them. This sequence originates from an adult with an advanced solid tumor such as melanoma, head and neck, liver or kidney cancer. The sample consisted of CD4+ or CD8+ T cells sorted from blood, taken in a trial of the OX40 agonist ivuxolimab. V and J are TRBV11-2 and TRBJ2-2; perhaps TRBD2 as D (7 bases). The CDR3 loop reads CASRSPEGGGTGELFF. The DNA for the CDR3 is TGTGCCAGCAGATCCCCAGAGGGAGGGGGCACCGGGGAGCTGTTTTTT.